This is a list of T cell receptor beta chains from one sample in a study of early T cells in non-severe SARS-CoV-2 infection. Each CDR3 protein gets one entry after TCRdb re-called the 5' RACE reads with MiXCR. Of more than 65,000 distinct CDR3 sequences listed, around 4.2% were seen once; the top ten hold around 3.4%. Sample: whole blood, taken at baseline. All receptors derive from an adult who was a healthcare worker with PCR-confirmed SARS-CoV-2 infection or an uninfected control (not recorded which). The donor label of this sample is uncertain. Both conserved end residues are part of each CDR3. Fields, in order: V gene, J gene, D gene, CDR3 length, clone size, CDR3 DNA, CDR3 protein. D genes are given only for firm matches. For some rows the clone size is stated as once, few or many, or as a class when expanded; others skip it.

TRBV2	TRBJ1-1	-	14	many	TGTGCCAGCAGTGGGCAGGGAGGGTACGCTGAAGCTTTCTTT	CASSGQGGYAEAFF
TRBV7-2	TRBJ2-3	TRBD1	17	-	TGTGCCAGCAGCTCAGCGTCCGGGACAGGTAGCACAGATACGCAGTATTTT	CASSSASGTGSTDTQYF
TRBV29-1	TRBJ1-2	-	11	-	TGCAGCGTCACGGGAGGAGGCGGCTACACCTTC	CSVTGGGGYTF
TRBV29-1	TRBJ2-7	-	14	many	TGCAGCGTTGCTCCGACAGGATGGGGGGACGAGCAGTACTTC	CSVAPTGWGDEQYF
TRBV24-1	TRBJ2-1	TRBD1	16	many	TGTGCCACCAGTGATTTAGGGACAGGGGGCTTGTACGAGCAGTTCTTC	CATSDLGTGGLYEQFF
TRBV27	TRBJ2-7	TRBD1	16	-	TGTGCCAGCAGACCTCGAACGGGACAGTACCCTTACGAGCAGTACTTC	CASRPRTGQYPYEQYF
TRBV11-3	TRBJ1-1	-	12	many	TGTGCCAGCAGCTTCCAGGGAAATGAAGCTTTCTTT	CASSFQGNEAFF
TRBV30	TRBJ1-1	TRBD1	16	many	TGTGCCTGGAGTACCCTTCCAGGGGGTTGGAACACTGAAGCTTTCTTT	CAWSTLPGGWNTEAFF
TRBV5-6	TRBJ2-1	TRBD2	17	few	TGTGCCAGCAGCACGACTAGCGGGGGTATCCTCTACAATGAGCAGTTCTTC	CASSTTSGGILYNEQFF
TRBV10-3	TRBJ2-7	-	15	few	TGTGCCATCAGTGAGCCCCGGGACAACTCCTACGAGCAGTACTTC	CAISEPRDNSYEQYF
TRBV4-2	TRBJ2-5	-	16	many	TGTGCCAGCAGCCAAGGGGTTAGCCCGGACCAAGAGACCCAGTACTTC	CASSQGVSPDQETQYF
TRBV7-2	TRBJ1-4	-	13	-	TGTGCCAGCAGTGGGGGAACTAATGAAAAACTGTTTTTT	CASSGGTNEKLFF
TRBV12-3/TRBV12-4	TRBJ2-5	-	13	many	TGTGCCAGCAGCCAAATTTACGGGGAGACCCAGTACTTC	CASSQIYGETQYF
TRBV23-1	TRBJ1-4	TRBD1	17	many	TGCGCCAGCAGTCAACCGGGACAGGGTGCGACTAATGAAAAACTGTTTTTT	CASSQPGQGATNEKLFF
TRBV19	TRBJ2-3	-	13	-	TGTGCCAGTAGTATAAAGGGCTCAGATACGCAGTATTTT	CASSIKGSDTQYF
TRBV6-6	TRBJ2-7	-	15	-	TGTGCCAGCAGTTACTCGGCTCCCAGCTCCTACGAGCAGTACTTC	CASSYSAPSSYEQYF
TRBV6-4	TRBJ1-6	TRBD1	12	-	TGTGCCAGCCAACAGGGGAATTCACCCCTCCACTTT	CASQQGNSPLHF
TRBV20-1	TRBJ2-1	-	11	-	TGCAGTGCTAGAGATGGAAGTGAGCAGTTCTTC	CSARDGSEQFF
TRBV12-3/TRBV12-4	TRBJ2-1	TRBD2	15	many	TGTGCCAGCAGCCTTAGCGGGGGGGCGTCCAATGAGCAGTTCTTC	CASSLSGGASNEQFF
TRBV12-3/TRBV12-4	TRBJ2-2	-	14	once	TGTGCCAGCAGTAATAGCAGGAACACCGGGGAGCTGTTTTTT	CASSNSRNTGELFF
TRBV7-9	TRBJ1-4	-	13	few	TGTGCCAGCAGCTTAGCTCTGAATGAAAAACTGTTTTTT	CASSLALNEKLFF
TRBV7-3	TRBJ2-2	-	16	-	TGTGCCAGCAGCCCGAGGACGGACGCGAACACCGGGGAGCTGTTTTTT	CASSPRTDANTGELFF
TRBV19	TRBJ1-3	-	14	-	TGTGCCAGTAGTAGTCCCGGGCAAGGAAACACCATATATTTT	CASSSPGQGNTIYF
TRBV5-6	TRBJ1-6	-	14	many	TGTGCCAGCAGGCTGACGGAGTATAATTCACCCCTCCACTTT	CASRLTEYNSPLHF
TRBV6-4	TRBJ2-1	TRBD2	16	many	TGTGCCAGCAGTGATCCCTCTAGCGGGGGGGCGAATGAGCAGTTCTTC	CASSDPSSGGANEQFF
TRBV6-1	TRBJ1-6	-	11	few	TGTGCCAGCAACGGGGATTCACCCCTCCACTTT	CASNGDSPLHF
TRBV29-1	TRBJ2-3	-	12	-	TGCAGCGTTGTAAACAGCACAGATACGCAGTATTTT	CSVVNSTDTQYF
TRBV7-3	TRBJ2-1	TRBD1	16	many	TGTGCCAGCAGCTTAAGAAGGGACAGGGTAAACAATGAGCAGTTCTTC	CASSLRRDRVNNEQFF
TRBV7-6	TRBJ1-3	TRBD1	19	many	TGTGCCAGCAGCTCGGCCCCAAGGGGGCTAGTTGACTCTGGAAACACCATATATTTT	CASSSAPRGLVDSGNTIYF
TRBV20-1	TRBJ2-1	-	15	many	TGCAGTGCCGTAGGGAGACCGGGAAGAGGGAATGAGCAGTTCTTC	CSAVGRPGRGNEQFF
TRBV9	TRBJ2-3	-	14	few	TGTGCCAGCAGTGGGGACATACACACAGATACGCAGTATTTT	CASSGDIHTDTQYF
TRBV7-6	TRBJ2-5	TRBD1	17	many	TGTGCCAGCAGCTTAAACCCCCCGGGACAGGGGAAAGAGACCCAGTACTTC	CASSLNPPGQGKETQYF
TRBV12-3/TRBV12-4	TRBJ2-7	TRBD1	17	-	TGTGCCAGCAGTTTAGGATACGGGACAGTTTTTCCCTACGAGCAGTACTTC	CASSLGYGTVFPYEQYF
TRBV20-1	TRBJ1-1	-	14	few	TGCAGTGCTAGAGCGAGGGCAGGAGAGACTGAAGCTTTCTTT	CSARARAGETEAFF
TRBV28	TRBJ1-2	-	12	-	TGTGCCAGCAGTTCACCGGCCTATGGCTACACCTTC	CASSSPAYGYTF
TRBV20-1	TRBJ1-1	TRBD1	14	many	TGCAGTGCTAGAGGGGGGACAGCGAACACTGAAGCTTTCTTT	CSARGGTANTEAFF
TRBV27	TRBJ2-2	-	16	-	TGTGCCAGCAGTTTATCGCTCTGGACGAACACCGGGGAGCTGTTTTTT	CASSLSLWTNTGELFF
TRBV9	TRBJ2-2	-	14	-	TGTGCCAGCAGCGTAGAAGGGAGCACCGGGGAGCTGTTTTTT	CASSVEGSTGELFF
TRBV11-2	TRBJ2-7	TRBD1	16	many	TGTGCCAGCACCAACCCCCGGACAGGGGCAACCTACGAGCAGTACTTC	CASTNPRTGATYEQYF
TRBV20-1	TRBJ2-5	-	15	many	TGCAGTGCTAGTGAACCTAAGGGACTTAAAGAGACCCAGTACTTC	CSASEPKGLKETQYF
TRBV6-1	TRBJ2-2	-	14	many	TGTGCCAGCAGCGTTTGGATGAACACCGGGGAGCTGTTTTTT	CASSVWMNTGELFF
TRBV5-1	TRBJ1-1	-	14	-	TGCGCCAGCAGCTTCAGGGGATGGGACACTGAAGTTTTCTTT	CASSFRGWDTEVFF
TRBV3-1	TRBJ2-3	-	18	many	TGTGCCAGCACCCTAGGCTTGGAAGCCTTTGGGCGCACAGATACGCAGTATTTT	CASTLGLEAFGRTDTQYF
TRBV12-3/TRBV12-4	TRBJ1-2	TRBD1	17	-	TGTACCAGCAGCCTACTGGGACAGGGGGCGGGGGACTATGGCTACACCTTC	CTSSLLGQGAGDYGYTF
TRBV27	TRBJ2-1	-	13	-	TGTGCCAGCAGTCCCCTCTCCTACAATGAGCAGTTCTTC	CASSPLSYNEQFF
TRBV5-4	TRBJ1-3	-	15	many	TGTGCCAGCAGCTTGGGGCCGTCTCAAGGAAACACCATATATTTT	CASSLGPSQGNTIYF
TRBV20-1	TRBJ2-7	-	14	few	TGCAGTGCTAGTCCAGGGATACTCACATACGAGCAGTACTTC	CSASPGILTYEQYF
TRBV7-9	TRBJ1-1	-	14	many	TGTGCCAGCAGCTTATCTAACCTTAACACTGAAGCTTTCTTT	CASSLSNLNTEAFF
TRBV7-8	TRBJ1-4	-	17	-	TGTGCCAGCAGCTTGATGGCCCGGGGGGCATCTAATGAAAAACTGTTTTTT	CASSLMARGASNEKLFF
TRBV6-5	TRBJ2-7	-	9	many	TGTGCCAGCAGTTACGAGCAGTACTTC	CASSYEQYF
TRBV20-1	TRBJ1-6	TRBD1	14	many	TGCAGTGCTAGGGGGGGACAGGGGTATTCACCCCTCCACTTT	CSARGGQGYSPLHF
TRBV5-1	TRBJ1-4	-	14	-	TGCGCCAGCAGCCCCCAGGGAGGGGATGAAAAACTGTTTTTT	CASSPQGGDEKLFF
TRBV7-6	TRBJ1-1	TRBD1	16	many	TGTGCCAGCAGCCCGAGACGGACAGGGGGGAACACTGAAGCTTTCTTT	CASSPRRTGGNTEAFF
TRBV10-3	TRBJ1-4	TRBD1	14	-	TGTGCCATCAGTGCGACAGGGGATAATGAAAAACTGTTTTTT	CAISATGDNEKLFF
TRBV6-5	TRBJ2-1	TRBD1	18	many	TGTGCCAGCAGTTCACCGGGACAGGGGGTTAGATTCTACAATGAGCAGTTCTTC	CASSSPGQGVRFYNEQFF
TRBV7-3	TRBJ1-5	-	17	many	TGTGCCAGCAGCTTAGCCCCCTGGGACGGTAGCAATCAGCCCCAGCATTTT	CASSLAPWDGSNQPQHF
TRBV12-5	TRBJ2-3	-	17	-	TGTGCTAGTGCCCCGGGACATCTCCCCTCGCAGGAAGATACGCAGTATTTT	CASAPGHLPSQEDTQYF
TRBV4-3	TRBJ1-2	-	16	few	TGCGCCAGCAGCCAAGATCCCTGGGGCAGGGGCTATGGCTACACCTTC	CASSQDPWGRGYGYTF
TRBV29-1	TRBJ2-1	-	11	many	TGCAGCGTCTTAACGGGACGTGAGCAGTTCTTC	CSVLTGREQFF